The 12 T cell receptor beta chains below all came from one sample that was sequenced in a study of radiotherapy plus CTLA-4 blockade in lung cancer. Assay: immunoSEQ multiplex PCR; the TCRdb copy retains only in-frame clones and omits some. Of 85,000 to 100,000 clones in the sample, 72% were seen once. The specimen was peripheral blood, collected from a patient treated with radiotherapy plus ipilimumab. The receptors stem from a human donor with non-small cell lung cancer that progressed on radiotherapy plus ipilimumab.

The chain carries TRBV10-3 and TRBJ2-5; no firm D call. This CDR3 spans 11 amino acids. Trimming shortened V by 6 bases and J by 1 base, and 3 bases separated the two germline ends. Per germline, CDR1 ENHRY and CDR2 SYGVKD. The DNA of the CDR3 is TGTGCCATCAGATCCCAAGAGACCCAGTACTTC. This gives the protein CAIRSQETQYF.

This sequence joins TRBV10-3 and TRBJ1-2; 9 nucleotides align to TRBD1. The junction had 7 bases not matched to a gene; V was cut back by 3 bases and J by 2 bases. Germline V CDR1 and CDR2: ENHRY, SYGVKD. There are 16 residues in the CDR3. The CDR3 loop is CAISDPRTGENYGYTF. The CDR3 DNA reads TGTGCCATCAGTGATCCTCGGACAGGGGAGAACTATGGCTACACCTTC.

The chain carries TRBV18 and TRBJ2-1, with a weak D call TRBD2 (6 bases). CDR1 is KGHSH, CDR2 LQKENI, per germline. The length of the CDR3 is 12 residues. The V end was cut by 3 bases, the J end by 14 bases, with 14 bases between. The CDR3 loop is CASSPGTPSKFF. As DNA, the CDR3 is TGTGCCAGCTCACCCGGGACTCCTTCAAAGTTCTTC.

This chain joins TRBV27 and TRBJ1-2; D not certain. CDR3 length: 13 residues. From germline, CDR1 is MNHEY and CDR2 SMNVEV (reference sequence). The V gene lost 2 bases and the J gene lost 8 bases, with 12 bases spanning the gap. CDR3 coding DNA: TGTGCCAGCAGTTTAGTCGGGGAAGGCGGCTACACCTTC. This gives the protein CASSLVGEGGYTF.

The genes are TRBV6-5 and TRBJ2-2; 8 nucleotides match TRBD1. With 6 bases clipped from V and 5 bases from J, the junction kept 5 bases outside the gene matches. The CDR3 has 14 residues. Germline-derived CDR1 and CDR2 are MNHEY and SVGAGI. The DNA of the CDR3 is TGTGCCAGCAGATGGACAGGGTATACCGGGGAGCTGTTTTTT. It encodes CASRWTGYTGELFF.

The chain carries TRBV5-6 and TRBJ2-7; D might be TRBD2 (5 bases). CDR1 and CDR2 from the germline V gene are SGHDT and YYEEEE. Trimming pared 2 bases from V and 6 bases from J, leaving 9 bases between. This CDR3 has 12 residues. DNA for the CDR3: TGTGCCAGCAGCTTCGGGGTAGGCGAGCAGTACTTC. It encodes CASSFGVGEQYF.

V is TRBV5-4 and J is TRBJ1-6, with 7 bases matching TRBD1. From germline, CDR1 is SGHNT and CDR2 YYREEE (reference sequence). CDR3 size: 17 residues. V lost 3 bases, J lost 10 bases, and 16 bases stayed unmatched. CDR3 amino acids: CASSSAQQGTLGSPLHF. CDR3 DNA: TGTGCCAGCAGCTCGGCCCAACAGGGGACTTTAGGATCACCCCTCCACTTT.

In this sample, this clone turned up a few times. This rearrangement joins TRBV19 to TRBJ2-5, with TRBD2 matching 14 bases. Per germline, CDR1 LNHDA and CDR2 SQIVND (reference sequence). The CDR3 spans 17 residues. The ends lost 5 bases at V and 5 bases at J; junction bases unmatched: 10. The DNA of the CDR3 is TGTGCCAGTAGTCCAGGGACTAGCGGGAGTTTCGAGGAGACCCAGTACTTC. It is translated as CASSPGTSGSFEETQYF.

Here the CDR3 reads CASSLGTGATGELFF. The CDR3 nucleotides are TGTGCCAGCAGCTTGGGGACAGGGGCCACCGGGGAGCTGTTTTTT. V and J are TRBV7-2 and TRBJ2-2; 10 nucleotides line up with TRBD1. Germline trimming cut 3 bases from V and 4 bases from J; bases unmatched to any gene: 2. Per the germline V gene, CDR1 is SGHTA and CDR2 is FQGNSA. The CDR3 consists of 15 residues. The full variable domain, its missing parts supplied by reference TRBV7-2 and TRBJ2-2, is GAGVSQSPSNKVTEKGKDVELRCDPISGHTALYWYRQSLGQGLEFLIYFQGNSAPDKSGLPSDRFSAERTGGSVSTLTIQRTQQEDSAVYLCASSLGTGATGELFFGEGSRLTVL.

The chain employs TRBV7-8 and TRBJ2-1; no reliable D call. Germline assignment: CDR1 SGHVS and CDR2 FQNEAQ. There are 15 residues in the CDR3. Trimming shortened V by 0 bases and J by 4 bases, and 10 bases separated the two germline ends. The chain's CDR3 is CASSLASAVYNEQFF. The CDR3 DNA sequence: TGTGCCAGCAGCTTAGCGTCGGCAGTGTACAATGAGCAGTTCTTC.

V usage is TRBV5-1 and J usage is TRBJ2-3, with 7 bases aligning to TRBD1. Germline lookup yields CDR1 SGHRS and CDR2 YFSETQ. Germline trimming cut 7 bases from V and 6 bases from J; bases unmatched to any gene: 14. This CDR3 comprises 15 residues. In nucleotides, the CDR3 is TGCGCCAGCTCCCAGGGGGACCCGGGGACCGATACGCAGTATTTT. This gives the protein CASSQGDPGTDTQYF.

In its sample, this clone was seen once. The chain links TRBV2 to TRBJ2-1; no definite D call. The length of the CDR3 is 11 residues. V gave up 5 bases and J gave up 8 bases, with 7 bases separating them. From germline, CDR1 is SNHLY and CDR2 FYNNEI. CDR3 nucleotides: TGTGCCAGCAGTATCGCCGATGAGCAGTTCTTC. Protein sequence: CASSIADEQFF.